This T cell receptor (beta chain) originates from a study of shared clonotypes between healthy human individuals. Note on this clone: The antigen is not known.

Study-wide results and limits: The study generally estimated greater richness for naive than memory subsets. Sharing across four donors was seen in 4% to 5.5% of naive CD4 clonotypes.

Replicate PCRs from sorted subsets contained roughly 220 ng DNA, which is approximately 30,000 T cell genomes. TCRdb keeps only in-frame clones here, not all; method: immunoSEQ multiplex PCR. The sample includes a few million clones, approximately 96% of them seen just once. None of the donors, who were healthy HIV-negative adults, had recently had acute infections or vaccinations. The trim removed 3 bases at V and 0 bases at J, leaving 6 bases unmatched. The CDR3 is 15 residues long. Germline V gene sequence: CDR1 GTSNPN, CDR2 SVGIG (reference sequence). V is TRBV30 and J is TRBJ2-3, with TRBD1 identical over 7 bases. Input material: naive CD4+ T cells sorted from blood. Subset specified: CD45RA+ positively selected. The sequence came from a man aged 18 to 30 in good health. CDR3 in DNA: TGTGCCTGGAGCCAAGGACAGGTTAGCACAGATACGCAGTATTTT. This sequence encodes CAWSQGQVSTDTQYF.